The clone carrying this T cell receptor (beta chain) was recorded at least ten times. Its antigen is unknown. Amplification of TCR beta CDR3 regions used RNA as the template. A first-round RT-PCR of the TCR CDR3 used the HTBI primer set. TCRdb re-derived calls from the multiplex PCR reads in MiXCR, one entry per CDR3 protein. The top ten clones hold 6.5% to 10% of a sample with about 290,000 distinct CDR3 sequences, roughly an eighth of them seen once. Calling Graves' hyperthyroidism stable meant ophthalmopathy did not progress within 18 months. This specimen comes from a study of T cells in Graves' hyperthyroidism and ophthalmopathy. Findings and limits, study-wide: Among clonotypes expanded in thyroid above 0.001, most were also found in blood.

The sequenced sample was blood. This sequence was found in a woman in her thirties or forties with Graves' hyperthyroidism.

The CDR3 loop reads CASSPRGNTIYF. Written as DNA, the CDR3 is TGTGCCAGCAGTCCTAGGGGGAACACCATATATTTT. The J gene is TRBJ1-3, the V gene TRBV28; D may be TRBD1 (6 bases). V was shortened by 5 bases and J by 7 bases, with 9 bases between the two germline ends. Germline CDR1 MDHEN, CDR2 SYDVKM. The CDR3 runs 12 residues.